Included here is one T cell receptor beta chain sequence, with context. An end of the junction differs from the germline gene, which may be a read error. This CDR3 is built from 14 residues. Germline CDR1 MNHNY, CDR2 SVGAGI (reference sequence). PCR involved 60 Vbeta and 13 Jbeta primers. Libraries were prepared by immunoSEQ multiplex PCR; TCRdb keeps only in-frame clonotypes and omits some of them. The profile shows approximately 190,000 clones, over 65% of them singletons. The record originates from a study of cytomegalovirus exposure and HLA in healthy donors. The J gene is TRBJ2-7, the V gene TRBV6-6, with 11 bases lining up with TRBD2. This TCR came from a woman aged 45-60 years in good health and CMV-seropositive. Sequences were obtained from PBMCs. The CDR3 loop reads CASSPGASGGMENF. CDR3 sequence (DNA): TGTGCCAGCAGTCCCGGGGCTAGCGGGGGGATGGAGAACTTC.